Below are 25 T cell receptor beta chains sequenced from a single sample in a study of T cell responses to AZD1222 COVID-19 vaccine. Measured with immunoSEQ multiplex PCR; TCRdb has only the in-frame clones, and not every one. Of 100,000 to 150,000 clones listed, 75% to 95% are singletons. Sequenced here: peripheral blood, sampled on day 0 of AZD1222 vaccination. The receptors stem from an adult in good health.

This clone showed up just once. This chain uses TRBV30 with TRBJ2-3, with D possibly matching TRBD2 (5 bases). The CDR3 is 14 amino acids. Germline V gives CDR1 GTSNPN, CDR2 SVGIG (reference sequence). Trimming took off 3 bases at V and 0 bases at J, with 10 bases between the two ends. Written as DNA, the CDR3 is TGTGCCTGGAGCGGAGCGGTTAGCACAGATACGCAGTATTTT. It specifies CAWSGAVSTDTQYF.

This clone has just one count. The chain joins TRBV2 to TRBJ2-2; D may be TRBD2 (6 bases). Germline assignment: CDR1 SNHLY and CDR2 FYNNEI. The V gene lost 6 bases and the J gene lost 1 base, with 9 bases spanning the gap. The CDR3 totals 14 residues. For the CDR3, the DNA is TGTGCCAGCAGAGTGGGACTGAACACCGGGGAGCTGTTTTTT. Residues: CASRVGLNTGELFF.

The chain combines TRBV27 with TRBJ2-7, with 8 nucleotides matching TRBD1. Trimming removed 0 bases from V and 4 bases from J; junction bases left unmatched: 5. This CDR3 contains 15 residues. Germline CDR1 is MNHEY and CDR2 is SMNVEV (reference sequence). The CDR3 region has the DNA TGTGCCAGCAGTTTATCCACAGGGGGTCTGTACGAGCAGTACTTC. It translates to CASSLSTGGLYEQYF.

The chain combines TRBV30 with TRBJ2-7; D is perhaps TRBD2 (5 bases). CDR3 length equals 11 residues. Germline CDR1 GTSNPN, CDR2 SVGIG (reference sequence). V shed 2 bases and J shed 6 bases, with 8 bases lying between them. This CDR3 is CAWSTGSEQYF. CDR3 coding DNA: TGTGCCTGGAGTACGGGGTCCGAGCAGTACTTC. Filled out from reference TRBV30 and TRBJ2-7, the complete variable domain reads SQTIHQWPATLVQPVGSPLSLECTVEGTSNPNLYWYRQAAGRGLQLLFYSVGIGQISSEVPQNLSASRPQDRQFILSSKKLLLSDSGFYLCAWSTGSEQYFGPGTRLTVT.

Only a few counts were recorded for this clone. V gene TRBV12-3 or TRBV12-4 combines with J gene TRBJ2-5; D is ambiguous. V was trimmed by 3 bases and J by 9 bases, leaving 8 bases between them. This CDR3 is 11 amino acids long. The CDR3 sequence is CASSFDHPQYF. For the CDR3, the DNA is TGTGCCAGCAGTTTCGACCACCCCCAGTACTTC.

The chain has TRBV19 and TRBJ1-6; D call uncertain. The CDR3 is 15 residues long. In germline, CDR1 is LNHDA, CDR2 SQIVND (reference sequence). The V and J ends lost 3 bases and 8 bases respectively, with 14 bases between them. DNA for the CDR3: TGTGCCAGTAGTATTCCCCCGGGGTTGGATTCACCCCTCCACTTT. This translates into CASSIPPGLDSPLHF.

This rearrangement joins TRBV27 to TRBJ1-3; TRBD1 is a possible D gene (5 bases). With 8 bases removed from V and 1 base from J, the gap between germline ends came to 9 bases. This CDR3 comprises 13 residues. Germline assignment: CDR1 MNHEY and CDR2 SMNVEV (reference sequence). CDR3 in DNA: TGTGCCAGCGGACATGGATCTGGAAACACCATATATTTT. Protein product: CASGHGSGNTIYF.

The V and J genes are TRBV10-3 and TRBJ2-4, with D possibly being TRBD1 or TRBD2 (6 bases each). This CDR3 comprises 15 residues. Trimming took 3 bases from V and 8 from J, leaving 17 bases between them. Germline assignment: CDR1 ENHRY and CDR2 SYGVKD. Written as DNA, the CDR3 is TGTGCCATCAGTGAAAGACAGGTTGGGGAGGACATTCAGTACTTC. The encoded protein is CAISERQVGEDIQYF.

The chain links TRBV28 to TRBJ2-7; 7 bases fit TRBD1. CDR3 length equals 14 residues. In germline, CDR1 is MDHEN, CDR2 SYDVKM. The V gene end was trimmed by 6 bases and the J gene end by 2 bases; junction bases not matched to a gene: 7. Here the CDR3 DNA reads TGTGCCAGCAGCCTCCCCGGGACAGCCTACGAGCAGTACTTC. Residues: CASSLPGTAYEQYF.

The V and J genes are TRBV6-5 and TRBJ2-7; 12 bases match TRBD2. V shed 4 bases, J shed 9 bases, and the junction held 10 bases outside the gene matches. The CDR3 sequence is 15 residues long. CDR1 is MNHEY and CDR2 is SVGAGI in the germline V gene. The CDR3 DNA is TGTGCCAGCAGTTCCCCCGGGACTAGCGGGTTTGCGCAGTACTTC. This sequence encodes CASSSPGTSGFAQYF.

J is TRBJ2-5 and V is TRBV4-1; D remains unclear. The V gene's germline CDR1 is MGHRA and CDR2 YSYEKL. The CDR3 spans 13 residues. Trimming stripped 1 base from V and 4 bases from J, with 7 bases between. CDR3 sequence: CASSQVLPETQYF. The CDR3 coding sequence is TGCGCCAGCAGCCAAGTACTACCAGAGACCCAGTACTTC.

This rearrangement joins TRBV30 to TRBJ2-7, with a possible D match to TRBD1 (5 bases). Germline V CDR1 and CDR2: GTSNPN, SVGIG (reference sequence). The CDR3 runs 12 residues. The germline V and J ends were trimmed by 2 bases and 7 bases, with 12 bases remaining between them. CDR3 bases: TGTGCCTGGAGTATAGGGGCGCGGGAGCAGTACTTC. This translates into CAWSIGAREQYF.

The V gene is TRBV30, the J gene TRBJ1-5; D not resolved. The CDR3 covers 13 residues. Trimming took 0 bases from V and 2 from J, leaving 5 bases between them. The V gene's germline CDR1 is GTSNPN and CDR2 SVGIG (reference sequence). CDR3 amino acids: CAWSVQGNQPQHF. The CDR3 DNA sequence: TGTGCCTGGAGTGTACAAGGCAATCAGCCCCAGCATTTT.

The chain has TRBV7-9 and TRBJ1-4; D may be TRBD1 (5 bases). This CDR3 spans 15 amino acids. V was shortened by 3 bases and J by 0 bases, with 8 bases between the two germline ends. Germline values: CDR1 SEHNR, CDR2 FQNEAQ (reference sequence). The chain's CDR3 is CASSFGGTTNEKLFF. The CDR3 region has the DNA TGTGCCAGCAGCTTCGGGGGAACAACTAATGAAAAACTGTTTTTT.

The chain uses TRBV5-1 and TRBJ2-6; the D is unclear. Looked up from germline, CDR1 is SGHRS and CDR2 is YFSETQ. The CDR3 spans 14 residues. V was cut by 3 bases and J by 6 bases, with 10 bases left in between. The DNA of the CDR3 is TGCGCCAGCAGCTCGACTCGTATGGCCAACGTCCTGACTTTC. Its protein product is CASSSTRMANVLTF.

V gene TRBV6-2 or TRBV6-3 combines with J gene TRBJ2-7; D unclear. Trimming removed 4 bases from V and 2 bases from J, with 9 bases in between. From germline, CDR1 is MNHEY and CDR2 SVGEGT. The CDR3 extends over 13 amino acids. Written as DNA, the CDR3 is TGTGCCAGCAGTTTAGGGCGAACCTACGAGCAGTACTTC. As protein: CASSLGRTYEQYF.

CDR3 bases: TGTGCCAGCAGGAAATTCTATGGCTACACCTTC. Translating gives CASRKFYGYTF. This chain uses TRBV5-6 with TRBJ1-2; D not resolved. The CDR3 consists of 11 residues. Per the germline V gene, CDR1 is SGHDT and CDR2 is YYEEEE. V shed 5 bases and J shed 4 bases, with 6 bases lying between them.

This chain connects TRBV6-5 to TRBJ2-7, with unresolved D. The germline V and J ends were trimmed by 1 base and 6 bases, with 10 bases remaining between them. CDR1 and CDR2 (germline): MNHEY, SVGAGI. CDR3 length: 13 amino acids. The CDR3 DNA reads TGTGCCAGCAGTTACTTGCCCGCTAGCGAGCAGTACTTC. It yields the protein CASSYLPASEQYF.

The chain has TRBV5-8 and TRBJ1-5; TRBD1 is a possible D gene (6 bases). There are 15 residues in the CDR3. CDR1 and CDR2 from the germline V gene are SGHTS and YDEGEE. Between the trimmed V and J ends, which lost 2 bases and 0 bases, there was a span of 9 bases. CDR3 DNA: TGTGCCAGCAGCTTACAGGGCTATAGCAATCAGCCCCAGCATTTT. This sequence encodes CASSLQGYSNQPQHF.

The chain recombines TRBV28 with TRBJ1-1; 7 bases map to TRBD1. The V and J ends lost 5 bases and 4 bases, in that order; junction bases with no gene match: 10. The CDR3 has 15 residues. The germline gives CDR1 MDHEN, CDR2 SYDVKM. The CDR3: CASSTPQGRGTEAFF. DNA of the CDR3: TGTGCCAGCAGTACTCCACAGGGGCGGGGCACTGAAGCTTTCTTT.

The V and J genes are TRBV6-6 and TRBJ1-4, with 10 bases aligning to TRBD1. The CDR3 spans 14 residues. The V segment lost 11 bases and the J segment 7 bases; nucleotides outside the gene matches: 10. Germline V lookup: CDR1 MNHNY, CDR2 SVGAGI (reference sequence). CDR3 loop: CAGLGQGLGEKLFF. CDR3 nucleotides: TGTGCCGGTCTGGGACAGGGGTTGGGTGAAAAACTGTTTTTT.

V and J are TRBV6-5 and TRBJ1-5; a possible D gene is TRBD1 (5 bases). CDR1 and CDR2 from the germline V gene are MNHEY and SVGAGI. The CDR3 totals 15 residues. Trimming shortened V by 6 bases and J by 5 bases, and 17 bases separated the two germline ends. CDR3 sequence: CASRRDDSPHQPQHF. CDR3 sequence (DNA): TGTGCCAGCAGGCGGGATGACAGCCCCCATCAGCCCCAGCATTTT.

V gene TRBV28 combines with J gene TRBJ2-2; D may match TRBD1 or TRBD2 (6 bases each). The CDR3 is made up of 19 amino acids. The germline V gene encodes CDR1 MDHEN and CDR2 SYDVKM. Trimming took off 5 bases at V and 0 bases at J, with 22 bases between the two ends. For the CDR3, the DNA is TGTGCCAGCAGTACGGGGGCGTGGGGTCTCGCTACGAACACCGGGGAGCTGTTTTTT. Its translation is CASSTGAWGLATNTGELFF.

The chain links TRBV7-3 to TRBJ1-6; D ambiguous. Germline V gene data show CDR1 as SGHTA and CDR2 as FQGTGA. Deletions cut 5 bases from V and 5 bases from J, with 7 bases between. This CDR3 comprises 13 residues. The CDR3 DNA is TGTGCCAGCAGCAGAGGAAATAATTCACCCCTCCACTTT. This sequence encodes CASSRGNNSPLHF.

The V gene is TRBV5-6, the J gene TRBJ1-1; D ambiguous. The CDR3 is made up of 11 amino acids. From germline, CDR1 is SGHDT and CDR2 YYEEEE. The V end was cut by 2 bases, the J end by 2 bases, with 1 base between. CDR3 residues: CASSLNTEAFF. The CDR3 DNA reads TGTGCCAGCAGCTTAAACACTGAAGCTTTCTTT.